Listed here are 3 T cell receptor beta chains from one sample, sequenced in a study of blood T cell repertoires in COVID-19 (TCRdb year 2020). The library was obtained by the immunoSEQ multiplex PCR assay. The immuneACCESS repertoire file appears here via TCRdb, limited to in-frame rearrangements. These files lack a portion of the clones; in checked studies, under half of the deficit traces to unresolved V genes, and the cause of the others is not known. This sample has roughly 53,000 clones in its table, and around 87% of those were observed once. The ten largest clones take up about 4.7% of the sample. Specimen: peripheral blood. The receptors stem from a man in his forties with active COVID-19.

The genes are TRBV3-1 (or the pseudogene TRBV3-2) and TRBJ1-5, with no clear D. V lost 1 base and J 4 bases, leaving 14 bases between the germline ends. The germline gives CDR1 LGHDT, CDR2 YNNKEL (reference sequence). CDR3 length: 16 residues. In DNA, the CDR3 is TGTGCCAGCAGCCAAGGAAACGATCCGGGGAATCAGCCCCAGCATTTT. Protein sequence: CASSQGNDPGNQPQHF.

This CDR3 is CSVETGDGNEQFF. The CDR3 DNA reads as TGCAGCGTTGAAACAGGGGATGGTAATGAGCAGTTCTTC. The chain employs TRBV29-1 and TRBJ2-1; TRBD1 matches 7 bases. Losses at the gene ends were 2 bases for V and 7 bases for J; bases not matched to a gene: 5. The length of the CDR3 is 13 residues. Germline V CDR1 and CDR2: SQVTM, ANQGSEA.

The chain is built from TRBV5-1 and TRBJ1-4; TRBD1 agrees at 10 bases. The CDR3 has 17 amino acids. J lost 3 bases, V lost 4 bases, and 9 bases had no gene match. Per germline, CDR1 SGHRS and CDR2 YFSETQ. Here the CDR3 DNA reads TGCGCCAGCAGCGTCGGACAGGGGGAAGGGGCTAATGAAAAACTGTTTTTT. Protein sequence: CASSVGQGEGANEKLFF. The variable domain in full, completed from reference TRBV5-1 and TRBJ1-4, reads KAGVTQTPRYLIKTRGQQVTLSCSPISGHRSVSWYQQTPGQGLQFLFEYFSETQRNKGNFPGRFSGRQFSNSRSEMNVSTLELGDSALYLCASSVGQGEGANEKLFFGSGTQLSVL.